These 15 T cell receptor beta chains were all obtained from the same sample, sequenced in a study of blood T cell repertoires in COVID-19. Sequencing was performed with immunoSEQ multiplex PCR; in TCRdb, only in-frame clones are kept and a portion is missing. Of roughly 250,000 clones detected, about 85% appear once; the ten largest clones hold about 6%. Sequenced: PBMCs or T cells enriched from blood (not recorded which). These TCRs come from a woman aged 30 to 39 with acute COVID-19.

The rearrangement joins TRBV29-1 to TRBJ1-1; D remains ambiguous. This CDR3 spans 11 amino acids. The germline V and J ends were trimmed by 6 bases and 11 bases, with 16 bases remaining between them. The germline V gene has CDR1 SQVTM and CDR2 ANQGSEA. The CDR3, as DNA: TGCAGCGTAAACAGCGGGTCTTACGCTTTCTTT. The encoded protein is CSVNSGSYAFF.

This clone was found a few times. This chain links TRBV19 with TRBJ1-6, with TRBD1 matching 8 bases. Germline CDR1 reads LNHDA; CDR2 reads SQIVND (reference sequence). CDR3 length equals 13 residues. The V segment lost 7 bases and the J segment 9 bases; nucleotides outside the gene matches: 5. The CDR3 DNA is TGTGCCAGTACCGGACAGGGCTCTTCACCCCTCCACTTT. Translating gives CASTGQGSSPLHF.

The J gene is TRBJ2-5, the V gene TRBV7-6; 10 bases are shared with TRBD2. CDR3 size: 16 residues. The J segment lost 4 bases and the V segment lost 6 bases, leaving 11 bases of the junction unmatched. Germline CDR1 is SGHVS and CDR2 is FNYEAQ. CDR3 residues: CASSPIASGSSETQYF. CDR3 bases: TGTGCCAGCAGTCCCATTGCTAGCGGGAGTTCAGAGACCCAGTACTTC.

The chain carries TRBV20-1 and TRBJ2-7, with a weak D call TRBD1 (6 bases). The V gene's germline CDR1 is DFQATT and CDR2 SNEGSKA (reference sequence). V was shortened by 5 bases and J by 2 bases, with 7 bases between the two germline ends. CDR3 length: 11 amino acids. The CDR3 bases are TGCAGTGCTGGACAGACCTACGAGCAGTACTTC. It encodes CSAGQTYEQYF.

In this sample, this clone turned up once. This chain links TRBV4-3 with TRBJ2-1; D not certain. Germline assignment: CDR1 LGHNA and CDR2 YSLEER. This CDR3 comprises 16 residues. V shed 1 base and J shed 0 bases, with 10 bases lying between them. The CDR3 DNA follows: TGCGCCAGCAGCCAAGGTTCTGGCCGCTCCTACAATGAGCAGTTCTTC. It encodes CASSQGSGRSYNEQFF.

The rearrangement joins TRBV19 to TRBJ1-5; tentatively, D is TRBD1 (6 bases). Trimming shortened V by 6 bases and J by 1 base, and 10 bases separated the two germline ends. This CDR3 spans 14 amino acids. The V gene's germline CDR1 is LNHDA and CDR2 SQIVND (reference sequence). The CDR3 sequence: CASRPGTSNQPQHF. Here the CDR3 DNA reads TGTGCCAGTAGACCGGGGACAAGCAATCAGCCCCAGCATTTT.

The CDR3 is CASSQEREGTEAFF. The CDR3 coding sequence is TGCGCCAGCAGCCAAGAAAGGGAGGGAACTGAAGCTTTCTTT. The chain employs TRBV4-1 and TRBJ1-1; no definite D call. CDR3 size: 14 residues. In germline, CDR1 is MGHRA, CDR2 YSYEKL. V lost 0 bases, J lost 5 bases, and 10 bases lay in between.

The genes are TRBV9 and TRBJ1-3; no clear D. V was trimmed by 0 bases and J by 3 bases, leaving 4 bases between them. There are 13 residues in the CDR3. CDR1 and CDR2 from the germline V gene are SGDLS and YYNGEE. This CDR3 is CASSVAGGNTIYF. The CDR3 coding sequence is TGTGCCAGCAGCGTAGCCGGTGGAAACACCATATATTTT.

This chain uses TRBV6-5 with TRBJ1-2; no clear D. The CDR3 runs to 12 residues. Trimming took 6 bases from V and 5 from J, leaving 10 bases between them. Per germline, CDR1 MNHEY and CDR2 SVGAGI. Here the CDR3 DNA reads TGTGCCAGCAGACTACAATCTTATGGCTACACCTTC. Amino acids: CASRLQSYGYTF.

This clone has more than one count but fewer than ten. CDR3: CASSQAGGETQYF. DNA of the CDR3: TGTGCCAGCAGCCAAGCAGGGGGGGAGACCCAGTACTTC. This chain uses TRBV3-1 (or the pseudogene TRBV3-2) with TRBJ2-5, with D perhaps TRBD1 (7 bases). V was shortened by 1 base and J by 5 bases, with 8 bases between the two germline ends. Germline V gene lookup returns CDR1 LGHDT and CDR2 YNNKEL (reference sequence). This CDR3 spans 13 amino acids.

This sequence joins TRBV11-2 and TRBJ1-6, with 7 bases fitting TRBD1. After removal of 0 bases from V and 8 bases from J, the junction contained 1 base not matched to a gene. Germline loops: CDR1 SGHAT, CDR2 FQNNGV. CDR3 length equals 14 residues. Here the CDR3 DNA reads TGTGCCAGCAGCTTAGAACAGGGGTATTCACCCCTCCACTTT. Translating it yields CASSLEQGYSPLHF. The full variable domain, its missing parts supplied by reference TRBV11-2 and TRBJ1-6, is EAGVAQSPRYKIIEKRQSVAFWCNPISGHATLYWYQQILGQGPKLLIQFQNNGVVDDSQLPKDRFSAERLKGVDSTLKIQPAKLEDSAVYLCASSLEQGYSPLHFGNGTRLTVT.

The chain uses TRBV28 and TRBJ1-5, with 8 nucleotides matching TRBD1. There are 17 residues in the CDR3. CDR1 and CDR2 from the germline V gene are MDHEN and SYDVKM. Unmatched junction bases numbered 11, after V lost 4 bases and J lost 3 bases. CDR3 protein: CASSSQVGRGPNQPQHF. CDR3 DNA: TGTGCCAGCAGTTCCCAGGTGGGCAGGGGGCCCAATCAGCCCCAGCATTTT.

There are many counts of this clone. This chain connects TRBV19 to TRBJ2-4, with unresolved D. From germline, CDR1 is LNHDA and CDR2 SQIVND (reference sequence). CDR3 size: 13 residues. Trimming stripped 3 bases from V and 3 bases from J, with 6 bases between. The CDR3: CASSIGDKNIQYF. Here the CDR3 DNA reads TGTGCCAGTAGTATTGGAGACAAAAACATTCAGTACTTC.

The chain couples TRBV27 to TRBJ1-1; 8 bases align to TRBD1. J lost 0 bases, V lost 6 bases, and 3 bases had no gene match. The CDR3 consists of 14 residues. Germline CDR1 MNHEY, CDR2 SMNVEV (reference sequence). CDR3 sequence (DNA): TGTGCCAGCAGGGAGGGACAGGTGAACACTGAAGCTTTCTTT. This encodes CASREGQVNTEAFF.

The rearrangement links TRBV2 to TRBJ2-1; a weak D match, TRBD1 (5 bases). This CDR3 has 14 residues. V was pared by 7 bases and J by 4 bases, with 14 bases between. The germline V gene encodes CDR1 SNHLY and CDR2 FYNNEI. The CDR3 bases are TGTGCCAGCACTAAGGGGCTCTCATACAATGAGCAGTTCTTC. As protein: CASTKGLSYNEQFF.